This T cell receptor beta chain was identified in a study of cytomegalovirus exposure and HLA in healthy donors. Of note for this clone: What it binds is unknown.

The PCR made use of 60 Vbeta and 13 Jbeta primers. Original processing notes: Counted up in a later analysis, unique TCR beta chains came to about 80 million, with around 9.9 million shared. Sequenced by immunoSEQ multiplex PCR; TCRdb stores in-frame clones only, minus some. That table is the source of V, J and clone size, and D and trimming were worked out from the DNA. The profile covers 150,000 to 200,000 clones, with approximately 84% appearing a single time and about 0.25% taken by the ten largest. General study points: As a later analysis revealed, most CMV-associated TCR beta chains appeared HLA-restricted. Across donors, presence/absence analyses took sequencing depth to be roughly uniform.

The germline gives CDR1 MDHEN, CDR2 SYDVKM. The V gene lost 7 bases and the J gene lost 0 bases, with 22 bases spanning the gap. The CDR3 has 18 amino acids. Sequenced input: PBMCs. The chain employs TRBV28 and TRBJ2-1; D remains ambiguous. This receptor was obtained from a boy between 10 and 17 years old in good health and CMV-seronegative. CDR3 in amino acids: CASIPPFGQHSSYNEQFF. CDR3 nucleotide sequence: TGTGCCAGCATCCCCCCATTTGGCCAGCACAGCTCCTACAATGAGCAGTTCTTC.